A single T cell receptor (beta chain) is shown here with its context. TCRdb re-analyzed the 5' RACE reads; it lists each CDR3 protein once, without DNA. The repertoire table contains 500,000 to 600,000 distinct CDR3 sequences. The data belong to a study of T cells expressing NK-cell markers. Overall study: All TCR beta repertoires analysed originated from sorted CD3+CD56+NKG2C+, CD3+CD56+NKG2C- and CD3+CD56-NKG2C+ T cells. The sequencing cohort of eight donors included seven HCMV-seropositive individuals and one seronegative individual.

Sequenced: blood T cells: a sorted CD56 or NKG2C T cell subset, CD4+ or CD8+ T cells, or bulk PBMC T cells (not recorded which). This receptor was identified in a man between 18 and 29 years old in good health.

CDR3 loop: CASSYSSRVYEQFF. The J gene is TRBJ2-1, the V gene TRBV6-5. CDR1 is MNHEY, CDR2 SVGAGI, per germline. This CDR3 comprises 14 residues.